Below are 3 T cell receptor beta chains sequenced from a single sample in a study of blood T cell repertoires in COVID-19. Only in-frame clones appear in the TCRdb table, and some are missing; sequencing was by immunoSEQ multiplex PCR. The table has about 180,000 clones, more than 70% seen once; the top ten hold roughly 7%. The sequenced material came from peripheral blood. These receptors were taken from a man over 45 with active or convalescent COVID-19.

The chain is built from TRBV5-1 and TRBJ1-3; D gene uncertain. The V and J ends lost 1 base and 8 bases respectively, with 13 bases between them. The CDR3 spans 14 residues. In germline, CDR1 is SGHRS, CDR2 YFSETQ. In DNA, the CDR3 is TGCGCCAGCAGCTTGAATCCCGGGGTTGACACCATATATTTT. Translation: CASSLNPGVDTIYF.

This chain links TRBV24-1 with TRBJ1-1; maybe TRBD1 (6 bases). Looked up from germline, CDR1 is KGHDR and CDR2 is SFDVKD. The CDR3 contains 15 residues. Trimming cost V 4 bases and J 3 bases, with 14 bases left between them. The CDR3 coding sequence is TGTGCCACCAGTGAAACGACAGGTGGGGACACTGAAGCTTTCTTT. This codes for CATSETTGGDTEAFF.

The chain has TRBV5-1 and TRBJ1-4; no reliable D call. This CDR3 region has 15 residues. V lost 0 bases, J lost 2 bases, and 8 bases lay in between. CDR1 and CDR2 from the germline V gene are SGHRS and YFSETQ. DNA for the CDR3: TGCGCCAGCAGCTTGGGAGTACGGACTAATGAAAAACTGTTTTTT. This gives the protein CASSLGVRTNEKLFF.